This T cell receptor (beta chain) was retrieved from a study of T cells in Graves' hyperthyroidism and ophthalmopathy. Whole-study findings and limits: Blood shared most expanded thyroid clonotypes above 0.001. A median about 6 months before onset, the model predicted ophthalmopathy. Stable hyperthyroidism and ophthalmopathy were separated using 13 V-J signatures.

Germline V gene sequence: CDR1 SGHRS, CDR2 YFSETQ. This CDR3 spans 14 amino acids. Researchers barred patients who had uncontrolled infection, other autoimmune disease, pregnancy or lactation. Amplified TCR beta CDR3 regions came from RNA transcripts. The HTBI primer set was used in a first-round RT-PCR of the TCR CDR3. TCRdb ran MiXCR on the multiplex PCR reads and lists one entry per CDR3 protein. The table includes 450,000 to 700,000 distinct CDR3 sequences, just over 45% detected once. This clonotype was counted at least ten times. Its antigen is unidentified. An end of the junction does not agree with germline; a read error may underlie this.

The receptor's source is an adult woman with Graves' disease, either hyperthyroidism or ophthalmopathy (not recorded which). The chain recombines TRBV5-1 with TRBJ2-2; a possible D gene is TRBD1 (6 bases). Sequencing input: peripheral blood or thyroid tissue (not recorded which). The CDR3 DNA reads TGTGCCAGCAGTCTGGACAGGAACACCGGGGAGCTGTTTTTT. Its translation is CASSLDRNTGELFF.